A selection of T cell receptor beta chains follows, all from one sample in a study of T-cell memory formation after mild COVID-19. TCRdb reanalysed the 5' RACE reads using MiXCR and keeps one entry per CDR3 protein. There are 150,000 or so distinct CDR3 sequences in the sample; roughly 28% occur only once, and about 12% lies in the top ten. What was sequenced was PBMCs or a T cell subset sorted from them (not recorded which). The receptors derive from an adult woman who had mild COVID-19 (a few samples of this study predate the infection). Cell type and time point are not known. CDR3s include the opening cysteine and the closing phenylalanine or tryptophan. The D gene is left open where the match is weak. Where a row states a size, it is once, few, many or the class of an expanded clone; other rows omit it.

d_gene	len	j_gene	v_gene	abundance	CDR3nt	CDR3aa
-	11	TRBJ2-3	TRBV29-1	few	TGCAGCGTTGAAGATCAAGGGACGCAGTATTTT	CSVEDQGTQYF
-	14	TRBJ2-2	TRBV24-1	-	TGTGCCACCGGCCGATGGGGGAACACCGGGGAGCTGTTTTTT	CATGRWGNTGELFF
TRBD1	15	TRBJ1-5	TRBV3-1	-	TGTGCCAGCAGCCAAGCACAGGGGCTTCATCAGCCCCAGCATTTT	CASSQAQGLHQPQHF
-	15	TRBJ1-2	TRBV12-3/TRBV12-4	once	TGTGCCAGCAGCAGATCACCGGGAGCGGCGGGTGGCTACACCTTC	CASSRSPGAAGGYTF
-	15	TRBJ2-3	TRBV9	-	TGTGCCAGCAGCGTAGCTGGTAGATCGACAGATACGCAGTATTTT	CASSVAGRSTDTQYF
-	15	TRBJ1-4	TRBV7-9	-	TGTGCCAGCAGCTCCGGAAACAGGGCTAATGAAAAACTGTTTTTT	CASSSGNRANEKLFF
-	15	TRBJ1-2	TRBV6-2/TRBV6-3	few	TGTGCCAGCAGTTACCCCCTCGACGTCTGGGATGGCTACACCTTC	CASSYPLDVWDGYTF
-	14	TRBJ2-2	TRBV15	-	TGTGCCACCAGCGGGGGTTTAAACACCGGGGAGCTGTTTTTT	CATSGGLNTGELFF
-	14	TRBJ2-3	TRBV7-9	-	TGTGCCAGCAGCTTACTTAGGATGGGTAATACGCAGTATTTT	CASSLLRMGNTQYF
TRBD1	17	TRBJ2-3	TRBV5-6	few	TGTGCCAGCAGCTTCCTAGACAGGGACCCACGCACAGATACGCAGTATTTT	CASSFLDRDPRTDTQYF
TRBD1	11	TRBJ2-1	TRBV6-2/TRBV6-3	-	TGTGCCAGCAGTTGGGACAGCGCCCGGTTCTTC	CASSWDSARFF
-	17	TRBJ1-6	TRBV5-1	-	TGCGCCAGCAGCCCCCTAGGTGACCCCTCCTATAATTCACCCCTCCACTTT	CASSPLGDPSYNSPLHF
-	15	TRBJ1-1	TRBV12-3/TRBV12-4	-	TGTGCCAGCATCCCCAACAACGGGGGCCGCACTGAAGCTTTCTTT	CASIPNNGGRTEAFF
-	13	TRBJ2-3	TRBV9	-	TGTGCCAGCACAGAAATTAGCACAGATACGCAGTATTTT	CASTEISTDTQYF
-	17	TRBJ2-5	TRBV9	-	TGTGCCAGCAGCGTAGTCCCCGTGAAAGGGAGAGGGGAGACCCAGTACTTC	CASSVVPVKGRGETQYF
TRBD1	14	TRBJ2-7	TRBV27	-	TGTGCCAGCAGTCCCCGGGACAGAACCTACGAGCAGTACTTC	CASSPRDRTYEQYF
-	13	TRBJ1-2	TRBV11-2	few	TGTGCCAGCAGCCCGGGCAGGGCGGGTGGCTACACCTTC	CASSPGRAGGYTF
-	16	TRBJ2-2	TRBV6-6	-	TGTGCCAGCAGTTTCGCGGACTCTCGGGGCACCGGGGAGCTGTTTTTT	CASSFADSRGTGELFF
-	14	TRBJ1-1	TRBV20-1	few	TGCAGTGCTAGAGATCCCCAGGGGCCGACTGAAGCTTTCTTT	CSARDPQGPTEAFF
TRBD1	15	TRBJ2-5	TRBV5-1	-	TGCGCCAGCAGCCCCGGGACAGCACTCGAAGAGACCCAGTACTTC	CASSPGTALEETQYF
TRBD2	16	TRBJ2-3	TRBV20-1	few	TGCAGTGCTCCGGGACTAGCGGGGGACTACACAGATACGCAGTATTTT	CSAPGLAGDYTDTQYF
-	16	TRBJ2-5	TRBV4-1	few	TGCGCCAGCAGCCAAGGCGTTGGGGGACATACGGAGACCCAGTACTTC	CASSQGVGGHTETQYF
-	18	TRBJ1-2	TRBV29-1	-	TGCAGCGTTGAAGATTTCGGCCACGACGGGGGGGCCGGCTATGGCTACACCTTC	CSVEDFGHDGGAGYGYTF
-	14	TRBJ1-4	TRBV7-9	few	TGTGCCAGCAGCCGGATAACAACTAATGAAAAACTGTTTTTT	CASSRITTNEKLFF
-	14	TRBJ1-3	TRBV5-1	-	TGCGCCAGCAGCTTGGGGCCAGACGGAAACACCATATATTTT	CASSLGPDGNTIYF
TRBD1	14	TRBJ1-1	TRBV2	few	TGTGCCAGCAGTGATGGGACAGAGAACACTGAAGCTTTCTTT	CASSDGTENTEAFF
TRBD1	13	TRBJ1-4	TRBV19	-	TGTGCCAGTAGTGTTACCGACGGACAGGAACTGTTTTTT	CASSVTDGQELFF
-	18	TRBJ2-7	TRBV30	-	TGTGCCTGGAGTGTAAGGGCAGCCCTAGCTCTCTCCTACTACGAGCAGTACTTC	CAWSVRAALALSYYEQYF
-	14	TRBJ2-7	TRBV15	-	TGTGCCACCAGCAGAGAGGGGAGCTACTACGAGCAGTACTTC	CATSREGSYYEQYF
TRBD2	17	TRBJ2-4	TRBV7-9	-	TGTGCCAGCAGCTTAGAAGCTAGCGGGAGGGCCAAAAACATTCAGTACTTC	CASSLEASGRAKNIQYF
-	14	TRBJ1-1	TRBV11-2	-	TGTGCCAGCAGCTTAGGGCATGGAGGGGCTGAAGCTTTCTTT	CASSLGHGGAEAFF
-	17	TRBJ2-6	TRBV3-1	-	TGTGCCAGCAGCCTCAGGGGCATCCCCTCTGGGGCCAACGTCCTGACTTTC	CASSLRGIPSGANVLTF
TRBD2	13	TRBJ2-3	TRBV5-1	-	TGCGCCAGCTCTAGCGGGGTCTCAGATACGCAGTATTTT	CASSSGVSDTQYF
-	16	TRBJ1-1	TRBV6-2/TRBV6-3	-	TGTGCCAGCCTAGACAGCCGAAACGGGAGGAACACTGAAGCTTTCTTT	CASLDSRNGRNTEAFF
TRBD2	15	TRBJ2-1	TRBV5-4	-	TGTGCCAGCAGGATAGCGGGGGGGCCCTACAATGAGCAGTTCTTC	CASRIAGGPYNEQFF
TRBD2	15	TRBJ2-3	TRBV9	once	TGTGCCAGCAGCCGAAGCGGGGGCCTCACAGATACGCAGTATTTT	CASSRSGGLTDTQYF
-	18	TRBJ2-1	TRBV11-2	-	TGTGCCAGCAGCTTAGTTAACAGGTTTGGTTTTACGAGCAATGAGCAGTTCTTC	CASSLVNRFGFTSNEQFF
TRBD1	14	TRBJ1-2	TRBV19	-	TGTGCCAGTTCCGACAGGGGACCTTCGGGGGGCTACACCTTC	CASSDRGPSGGYTF
-	18	TRBJ2-6	TRBV25-1	few	TGTGCCAGCAGCGCCCCTGTTAGTGGGGGTTCTGGGGCCAACGTCCTGACTTTC	CASSAPVSGGSGANVLTF
-	13	TRBJ1-6	TRBV27	-	TGTGCCAGCAGTTTAACGGGCGGCCTACCCCTCCACTTT	CASSLTGGLPLHF
-	13	TRBJ2-7	TRBV12-3/TRBV12-4	-	TGTGCCAGCAGTTTCCAGGACTACTACGAGCAGTACTTC	CASSFQDYYEQYF
-	14	TRBJ2-5	TRBV3-1	once	TGTGCCAGCAGCCGAGTCGTAGTTGGAGAGACCCAGTACTTC	CASSRVVVGETQYF
TRBD1	13	TRBJ2-7	TRBV3-1	-	TGTGCCAGCAGCCAGGGCAGGGGGCGCGAGCAGTACTTC	CASSQGRGREQYF
-	13	TRBJ2-7	TRBV10-3	few	TGTGCCATCAACCCCGCCGGTTCCTACGAGCAGTACTTC	CAINPAGSYEQYF
-	15	TRBJ2-3	TRBV20-1	few	TGCAGTGCTAGAGATGGGTCGGGGGGCACAGATACGCAGTATTTT	CSARDGSGGTDTQYF
TRBD1	15	TRBJ2-3	TRBV5-1	many	TGCGCCAGCAGCTTGGGACAGGGTACGATCGGTACGCAGTATTTT	CASSLGQGTIGTQYF
-	15	TRBJ2-1	TRBV5-1	-	-	CASSFGSGGMNEQFF
-	14	TRBJ2-7	TRBV3-1	once	TGTGCCAGCAGCCAGAATCGGGGTACTTACGAGCAGTACTTC	CASSQNRGTYEQYF
TRBD1	16	TRBJ2-3	TRBV6-6	few	TGTGCCAGCAGAGCAGGACAGGGGAGGGACACAGATACGCAGTATTTT	CASRAGQGRDTDTQYF
-	14	TRBJ2-7	TRBV6-1	-	TGTGCCAGCAGTGTGGGGGGTTCCGTCTACGAGCAGTACTTC	CASSVGGSVYEQYF
TRBD2	15	TRBJ2-1	TRBV7-8	many	TGTGCCAGCAGCTTAAGTCTAGCGGGAACCCATGAGCAGTTCTTC	CASSLSLAGTHEQFF
-	14	TRBJ1-1	TRBV6-2/TRBV6-3	-	TGTGCCGGTCACAGCGGGATGATCAACACTGAAGCTTTCTTT	CAGHSGMINTEAFF
-	14	TRBJ2-7	TRBV6-5	-	TGTGCCAGCAGTTACGGGGACACCCCCTACGAGCAGTACTTC	CASSYGDTPYEQYF